The clone carrying this TCR beta chain was found many times. Its antigen is not known. The data derive from a study of spatial heterogeneity in lung cancer. Whole-study findings and limits: The estimated TCR-seq coverage of tumor T cells amounted to 7% to 8% when looking at alpha chains and less than 15% when looking at beta chains. For expanded intratumoral alpha and beta TCRs, counts tracked tumor mutation counts.

Via MiXCR, TCRdb re-called the 5' RACE reads, giving one row per CDR3 protein. The sample lists about 22,000 distinct CDR3 sequences; approximately 3% were seen once. The V segment lost 6 bases and the J segment 3 bases; nucleotides outside the gene matches: 8. Germline V CDR1 and CDR2: DFQATT, SNEGSKA (reference sequence). This CDR3 contains 14 residues. This sample's time point: sample taken at primary tumor resection. Samples came from roughly 72 TRACERx patients with untreated early-stage lung cancer. Whole RNA, isolated from tumor, nontumor lung or frozen PBMC, was sequenced without prior sorting.

The sequence was obtained from a male donor with early-stage non-small cell lung cancer. This sequence joins TRBV20-1 and TRBJ1-2; 9 positions match TRBD1. The sequencing here drew on lung tumor tissue, taken at surgery. CDR3 sequence reads: CSAHRTGEYYGYTF. CDR3 DNA: TGCAGTGCCCACAGGACAGGGGAATACTATGGCTACACCTTC.